This record looks at one T cell receptor beta chain sequence and its context. Its antigen is unknown. Patients with chemo-refractory metastatic non-small-cell lung cancer received focal radiation plus CTLA-4 blockade with ipilimumab. The data were taken from a study of radiotherapy plus CTLA-4 blockade in lung cancer. Study summary: Objective responses were seen in roughly 20% of patients, disease control in 25% to 35%. Study-wide results and limits: Once radiotherapy plus ipilimumab had been given, TCR clones derived from tumor expanded in blood. Among reported predictors of response, early blood T cell clone dynamics with interferon-beta performed best.

The germline CDR1 and CDR2 sequences are KGHSH and LQKENI. V was pared by 6 bases and J by 7 bases, with 6 bases of the junction left unmatched. The CDR3 length is 14 residues. Produced via immunoSEQ multiplex PCR; TCRdb's table is partial and in-frame only. This sample yields 83,000 or so clones, of which 83% are seen a single time; under 0.85% belongs to the top ten. This chain joins TRBV18 and TRBJ1-5; 10 nucleotides agree with TRBD1. Here the sequenced sample was peripheral blood, taken from a patient treated with radiotherapy plus ipilimumab. The source is a human donor with non-small cell lung cancer who had stable disease on radiotherapy plus ipilimumab. The CDR3 spells CASSQGTGEQPQHF. The CDR3, as DNA: TGTGCCAGCTCCCAGGGGACAGGGGAACAGCCCCAGCATTTT.